These 16 T cell receptor beta chains share one sample of origin, sequenced in a study of blood T cell repertoires in COVID-19. Sequencing used immunoSEQ multiplex PCR; TCRdb keeps in-frame clones, though not all of them. In the table there are roughly 300,000 clones, approximately 91% of which are singletons. Sequenced input: PBMCs or T cells enriched from blood (not recorded which). The receptors derive from a middle-aged woman with acute COVID-19.

V gene TRBV11-2 combines with J gene TRBJ2-7; D uncertain. The CDR3 totals 11 residues. The germline CDR1 and CDR2 sequences are SGHAT and FQNNGV. The V gene lost 2 bases and the J gene lost 4 bases, with 3 bases spanning the gap. CDR3 loop: CASSLQYEQYF. The CDR3 DNA reads TGTGCCAGCAGCTTACAATACGAGCAGTACTTC.

The rearrangement links TRBV11-2 to TRBJ1-2; TRBD1 might be the D (6 bases). The V gene lost 7 bases and the J gene lost 6 bases, with 27 bases spanning the gap. The CDR3 is 17 amino acids. CDR1 and CDR2 from the germline V gene are SGHAT and FQNNGV. CDR3 coding DNA: TGTGCCAGCACAACAGGACAGCCGGGGCGCGGTTCACATGGCTACACCTTC. Translation: CASTTGQPGRGSHGYTF.

The chain joins TRBV4-2 to TRBJ2-1; 14 bases are shared with TRBD2. Germline CDR1 reads LGHNA; CDR2 reads YNFKEQ. Trimming removed 2 bases from V and 7 bases from J; junction bases left unmatched: 7. CDR3 length: 17 residues. The CDR3: CASSQLGTSGRGNEQFF. Written as DNA, the CDR3 is TGTGCCAGCAGCCAACTAGGGACTAGCGGGAGAGGGAATGAGCAGTTCTTC.

V gene TRBV20-1 combines with J gene TRBJ1-6; 8 bases line up with TRBD1. The germline gives CDR1 DFQATT, CDR2 SNEGSKA (reference sequence). The CDR3 covers 15 residues. Trimming cost V 3 bases and J 7 bases; bases outside gene matches: 8. The CDR3 region is CSASSSRTGNSPLHF. CDR3 sequence (DNA): TGCAGTGCTAGTAGCTCCCGGACAGGGAATTCACCCCTCCACTTT.

The chain recombines TRBV6-5 with TRBJ2-1, with D possibly matching TRBD1 (5 bases). The CDR3 has 13 amino acids. Trimming pared 6 bases from V and 5 bases from J, leaving 11 bases between. Germline V CDR1 and CDR2: MNHEY, SVGAGI. The CDR3 sequence is CASRTAGNNEQFF. Here the CDR3 DNA reads TGTGCCAGCAGAACCGCAGGGAACAATGAGCAGTTCTTC.

This chain connects TRBV29-1 to TRBJ2-5, with TRBD2 matching 10 bases. This CDR3 region has 13 residues. Germline V CDR1 and CDR2: SQVTM, ANQGSEA. V lost 4 bases to trimming and J lost 4 bases; unmatched junction nucleotides: 3. CDR3 in DNA: TGCAGCGTTGGGACTAGCGGCTCAGAGACCCAGTACTTC. Its translation is CSVGTSGSETQYF.

The chain uses TRBV9 and TRBJ2-1, with D hard to call. Germline CDR1 reads SGDLS; CDR2 reads YYNGEE. The V gene lost 2 bases and the J gene lost 0 bases, with 6 bases spanning the gap. The CDR3 covers 14 residues. The CDR3 sequence is CASSVSSSYNEQFF. The CDR3 DNA reads as TGTGCCAGCAGCGTGAGTAGCTCCTACAATGAGCAGTTCTTC.

The chain carries TRBV2 and TRBJ1-2; D is perhaps TRBD1 (6 bases). CDR1 is SNHLY and CDR2 is FYNNEI in the germline V gene. The CDR3 is 13 residues long. The V and J ends lost 8 bases and 8 bases respectively, with 18 bases between them. The CDR3 spells CASSGGGAHGYTF. CDR3 sequence (DNA): TGTGCCAGCTCAGGTGGGGGGGCTCACGGCTACACCTTC.

The V and J genes are TRBV10-3 and TRBJ1-1; D is unclear. Trimming took off 3 bases at V and 4 bases at J, with 12 bases between the two ends. The length of the CDR3 is 14 residues. From germline, CDR1 is ENHRY and CDR2 SYGVKD. CDR3 nucleotides: TGTGCCATCAGTGACTTGGAGGAAGGCACTGAAGCTTTCTTT. This gives the protein CAISDLEEGTEAFF.

This clone was recorded a few times. The rearrangement joins TRBV6-2 or TRBV6-3 to TRBJ1-2; D is ambiguous. The CDR3 length is 13 residues. Germline V gene lookup returns CDR1 MNHEY and CDR2 SVGEGT. V was cut by 5 bases and J by 8 bases, with 15 bases left in between. CDR3 in DNA: TGTGCCAGCAGTCTTCGTGGAGGGAACGGCTACACCTTC. Translating it yields CASSLRGGNGYTF.

This clone occurred once. The chain is built from TRBV6-2 or TRBV6-3 and TRBJ1-1, with D hard to call. Germline V gene lookup returns CDR1 MNHEY and CDR2 SVGEGT. This CDR3 spans 14 amino acids. V was shortened by 2 bases and J by 4 bases, with 11 bases between the two germline ends. The CDR3 nucleotides read TGTGCCAGCAGTTACCCGGGTATGGGCACTGAAGCTTTCTTT. Translation: CASSYPGMGTEAFF.

V is TRBV5-1 and J is TRBJ1-6; tentative D call: TRBD1 (6 bases). This CDR3 contains 17 residues. V lost 2 bases, J lost 12 bases, and 24 bases lay in between. Germline CDR1 is SGHRS and CDR2 is YFSETQ. CDR3 nucleotide sequence: TGCGCCAGCAGCTTACGCAGTCGGGGGGCTACGAGGGTACCCCTCCACTTT. As protein: CASSLRSRGATRVPLHF. The variable domain in full, with the rest retrieved from reference TRBV5-1 and TRBJ1-6, is KAGVTQTPRYLIKTRGQQVTLSCSPISGHRSVSWYQQTPGQGLQFLFEYFSETQRNKGNFPGRFSGRQFSNSRSEMNVSTLELGDSALYLCASSLRSRGATRVPLHFGNGTRLTVT.

This clone was detected once. The chain carries TRBV6-6 and TRBJ1-1; 8 nucleotides match TRBD1. The CDR3 has 15 residues. Germline trimming cut 6 bases from V and 3 bases from J; bases unmatched to any gene: 9. Germline V lookup: CDR1 MNHNY, CDR2 SVGAGI (reference sequence). The CDR3: CASRPQGARDTEAFF. The CDR3 DNA is TGTGCCAGCAGGCCCCAGGGGGCGAGGGACACTGAAGCTTTCTTT.

The chain couples TRBV15 to TRBJ2-7; 11 bases agree with TRBD1. Trimming at V came to 0 bases and at J to 6 bases, leaving 4 bases not matched to a gene. The CDR3 has 15 amino acids. Germline CDR1 is LNHNV and CDR2 is YYDKDF (reference sequence). The CDR3: CATSRDLGQGGEQYF. The CDR3 nucleotides read TGTGCCACCAGCAGAGATCTGGGACAGGGGGGCGAGCAGTACTTC.

This rearrangement joins TRBV6-2 or TRBV6-3 to TRBJ1-2, with D perhaps matching TRBD1 (5 bases). With 2 bases removed from V and 5 bases from J, the gap between germline ends came to 18 bases. The CDR3 has 16 amino acids. Germline loops: CDR1 MNHEY, CDR2 SVGEGT. CDR3 DNA sequence: TGTGCCAGCAGTTACGGGGAGGGGAGCCTAGGATATGGCTACACCTTC. The encoded protein is CASSYGEGSLGYGYTF.

V gene TRBV6-6 combines with J gene TRBJ1-5; TRBD1 agrees at 7 bases. V was clipped by 5 bases and J by 2 bases; unmatched bases: 3. This CDR3 contains 14 residues. Germline CDR1 is MNHNY and CDR2 is SVGAGI (reference sequence). CDR3 loop: CASSAGTGNQPQHF. DNA for the CDR3: TGTGCCAGCAGTGCCGGGACAGGCAATCAGCCCCAGCATTTT.